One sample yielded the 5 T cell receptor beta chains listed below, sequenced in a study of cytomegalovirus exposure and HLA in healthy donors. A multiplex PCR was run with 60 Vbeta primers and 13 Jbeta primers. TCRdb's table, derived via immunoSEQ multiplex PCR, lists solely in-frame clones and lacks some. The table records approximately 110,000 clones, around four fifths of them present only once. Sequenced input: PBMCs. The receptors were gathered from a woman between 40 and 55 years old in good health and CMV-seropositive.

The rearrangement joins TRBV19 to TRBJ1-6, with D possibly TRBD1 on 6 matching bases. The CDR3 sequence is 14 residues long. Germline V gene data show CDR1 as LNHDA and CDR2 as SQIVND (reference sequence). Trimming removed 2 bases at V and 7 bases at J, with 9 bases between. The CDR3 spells CASSISGTNSPLHF. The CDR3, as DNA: TGTGCCAGTAGTATATCAGGGACAAATTCACCCCTCCACTTT.

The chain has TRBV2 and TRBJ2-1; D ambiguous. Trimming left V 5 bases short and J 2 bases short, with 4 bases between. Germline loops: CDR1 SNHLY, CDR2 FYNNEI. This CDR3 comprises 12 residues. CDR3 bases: TGTGCCAGCAGTTCCACCTACAATGAGCAGTTCTTC. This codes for CASSSTYNEQFF. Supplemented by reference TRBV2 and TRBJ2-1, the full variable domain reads EPEVTQTPSHQVTQMGQEVILRCVPISNHLYFYWYRQILGQKVEFLVSFYNNEISEKSEIFDDQFSVERPDGSNFTLKIRSTKLEDSAMYFCASSSTYNEQFFGPGTRLTVL.

The CDR3 nucleotides read TGTGCCAGTAGTATAGATTTGTCCGGACTGGGAACCTATGGCTACACCTTC. Protein: CASSIDLSGLGTYGYTF. The V and J genes are TRBV19 and TRBJ1-2; the D is unclear. Between the trimmed V and J ends, which lost 0 bases and 4 bases, there was a span of 18 bases. The CDR3 extends over 17 amino acids. Germline V gene lookup returns CDR1 LNHDA and CDR2 SQIVND (reference sequence).

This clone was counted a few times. In nucleotides, the CDR3 is TGCGCCAGCAGCTTTAGCCTAGCGGGGTATACCTACAATGAGCAGTTCTTC. Its translation: CASSFSLAGYTYNEQFF. The chain combines TRBV5-1 with TRBJ2-1; TRBD2 matches at 9 bases. CDR1 SGHRS and CDR2 YFSETQ come from the germline V gene. The ends lost 2 bases at V and 2 bases at J; junction bases unmatched: 8. The CDR3 is made up of 17 amino acids.

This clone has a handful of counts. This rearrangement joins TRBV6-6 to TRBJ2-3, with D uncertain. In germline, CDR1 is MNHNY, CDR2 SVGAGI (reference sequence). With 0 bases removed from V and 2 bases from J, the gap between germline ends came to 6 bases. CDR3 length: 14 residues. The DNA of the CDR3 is TGTGCCAGCAGTTACTCCGTCTCCACAGATACGCAGTATTTT. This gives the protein CASSYSVSTDTQYF.